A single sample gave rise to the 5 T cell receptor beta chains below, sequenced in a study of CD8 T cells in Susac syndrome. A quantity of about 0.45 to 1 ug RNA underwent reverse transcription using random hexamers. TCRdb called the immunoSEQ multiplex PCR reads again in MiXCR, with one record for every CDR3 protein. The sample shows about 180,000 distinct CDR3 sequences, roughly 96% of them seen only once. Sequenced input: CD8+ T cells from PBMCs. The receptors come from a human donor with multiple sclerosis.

CDR3 in amino acids: CATSDPGTSGTDTQYF. The CDR3 DNA sequence: TGTGCCACCAGTGACCCCGGGACTAGCGGCACAGATACGCAGTATTTT. V is TRBV24-1 and J is TRBJ2-3; 10 bases are a match to TRBD2. The germline gives CDR1 KGHDR, CDR2 SFDVKD. The length of the CDR3 is 16 residues. V was pared by 4 bases and J by 1 base, with 4 bases of the junction left unmatched.

The CDR3 loop reads CASSRWRNTEAFF. CDR3 nucleotides: TGTGCCAGCAGCCGTTGGCGGAACACTGAAGCTTTCTTT. The gene calls are TRBV13 and TRBJ1-1; D not resolved. The germline gives CDR1 PRHDT, CDR2 FYEKMQ (reference sequence). This CDR3 region has 13 residues. Trimming stripped 5 bases from V and 1 base from J, with 8 bases between.

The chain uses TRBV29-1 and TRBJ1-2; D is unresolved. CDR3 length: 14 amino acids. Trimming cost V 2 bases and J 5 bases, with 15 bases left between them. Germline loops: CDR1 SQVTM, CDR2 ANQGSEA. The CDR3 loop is CSVETIRTVYGYTF. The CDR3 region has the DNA TGCAGCGTTGAAACCATAAGGACCGTTTATGGCTACACCTTC. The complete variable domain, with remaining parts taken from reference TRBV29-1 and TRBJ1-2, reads SAVISQKPSRDICQRGTSLTIQCQVDSQVTMMFWYRQQPGQSLTLIATANQGSEATYESGFVIDKFPISRPNLTFSTLTVSNMSPEDSSIYLCSVETIRTVYGYTFGSGTRLTVV.

The CDR3 reads CSARDPQGMAGELFF. In DNA, the CDR3 is TGCAGTGCTAGAGATCCCCAGGGTATGGCCGGGGAGCTGTTTTTT. The chain recombines TRBV20-1 with TRBJ2-2, with D possibly matching TRBD1 (5 bases). CDR3 length: 15 residues. Between the trimmed V and J ends, which lost 0 bases and 6 bases, there was a span of 14 bases. In germline, CDR1 is DFQATT, CDR2 SNEGSKA (reference sequence).

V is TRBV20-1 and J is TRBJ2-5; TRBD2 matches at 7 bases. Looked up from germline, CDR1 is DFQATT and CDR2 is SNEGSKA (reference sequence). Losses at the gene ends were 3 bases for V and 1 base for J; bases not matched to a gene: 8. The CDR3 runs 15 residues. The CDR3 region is CSASKRDKSQETQYF. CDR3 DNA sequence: TGCAGTGCTAGTAAGCGGGATAAGTCCCAAGAGACCCAGTACTTC.